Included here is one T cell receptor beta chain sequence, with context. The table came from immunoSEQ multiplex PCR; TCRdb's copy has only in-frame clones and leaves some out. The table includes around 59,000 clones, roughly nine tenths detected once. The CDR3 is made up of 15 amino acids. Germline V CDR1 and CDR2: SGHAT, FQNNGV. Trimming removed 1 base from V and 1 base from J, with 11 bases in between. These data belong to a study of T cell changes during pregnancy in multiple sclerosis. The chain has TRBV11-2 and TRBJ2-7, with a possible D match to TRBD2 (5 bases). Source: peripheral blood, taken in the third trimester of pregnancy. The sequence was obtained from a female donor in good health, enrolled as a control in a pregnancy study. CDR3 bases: TGTGCCAGCAGCTTAGGTTCCGGGGATTCCTACGAGCAGTACTTC. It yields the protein CASSLGSGDSYEQYF.